This T cell receptor (beta chain) was recovered during a study of a mutant IDH1 vaccine in newly diagnosed glioma. Study summary: There were roughly 62% males and about 38% females among treated patients, whose mean age was approximately 40 years.

As to time point: baseline, week 1 (first vaccination visit). Treatment denoted: pre-vaccination baseline after standard-of-care therapy. Patients carried new grade 3 or 4 IDH1-mutant astrocytomas lacking nuclear ATRX. Trimming removed 5 bases at V and 1 base at J, with 9 bases between. This CDR3 comprises 13 residues. Germline CDR1 MNHEY, CDR2 SVGAGI. Data came from immunoSEQ multiplex PCR; TCRdb stores just in-frame clones and leaves some out. The repertoire holds 45,000 to 65,000 clones, with roughly 80% as singletons. This TCR came from a man younger than 30 with glioma. Material: PBMCs, obtained from a glioma patient treated with radiotherapy, temozolomide or both. The chain employs TRBV6-5 and TRBJ2-7, with a weak D call TRBD1 (5 bases). The CDR3 region is CASSQTVSYEQYF. In DNA, the CDR3 is TGTGCCAGCAGTCAGACAGTTTCCTACGAGCAGTACTTC.